The present entry profiles one T cell receptor (beta chain) with its context. Trimming left V 1 base short and J 3 bases short, with 15 bases between. The germline CDR1 and CDR2 sequences are SGHNT and YENEEA. The CDR3 covers 16 residues. Source study methods: For nucleated cells, counts were estimated from reference gene primer amplification. Repertoires were generated with immunoSEQ multiplex PCR, while TCRdb's copy carries only in-frame clones and drops some. D and trimming come from the DNA, and the V and J calls and clone size come from that table. This repertoire shows over 200,000 clones, around 89% found once; its top ten account for 8.8%. This entry is derived from a study of blood T cell repertoires in COVID-19. On the study more broadly: Samples taken during acute and convalescent COVID-19 were collected in the United States, Italy and Spain.

Cohort 3 recovered donors had two negative PCRs, clearance, or symptom resolution. Sample: PBMCs or T cells enriched from blood (not recorded which). This chain connects TRBV11-3 to TRBJ2-5; a weak D match, TRBD1 (7 bases). The receptor was isolated from a man aged 40-50 years who had recovered from COVID-19. The CDR3 nucleotides read TGTGCCAGCAGCTTAGCTGGAGGGGGCGGAAAAGAGACCCAGTACTTC. Residues: CASSLAGGGGKETQYF.